The present entry profiles one TCR beta chain with its context. This CDR3 contains 18 residues. Germline-derived CDR1 and CDR2 are DFQATT and SNEGSKA (reference sequence). V was shortened by 0 bases and J by 4 bases, with 24 bases between the two germline ends. TCR beta was sequenced from blood CD8+ and CD4+ T cells. Those who served as multiple sclerosis controls were treatment-naive patients with stable or active relapsing-remitting disease. A quantity of roughly 0.5 to 1 ug RNA underwent reverse transcription using random hexamers. immunoSEQ multiplex PCR amplified TCR beta CDR3 across 54 Vbeta, 13 Jbeta. MiXCR, applied by TCRdb to the immunoSEQ multiplex PCR reads, yields one record per CDR3 protein. The data hold about 50,000 distinct CDR3 sequences, with just over 90% observed a single time. This entry comes from a study of CD8 T cells in Susac syndrome.

Sequenced sample: CD8+ T cells from PBMCs. The TCR was taken from a human donor with multiple sclerosis. V is TRBV20-1 and J is TRBJ1-2, with D tentatively TRBD1 (5 bases). CDR3 sequence: CSARDPAGWGTPGYGYTF. The CDR3 DNA sequence: TGCAGTGCTAGAGATCCTGCCGGCTGGGGGACCCCTGGCTATGGCTACACCTTC.